This T cell receptor beta chain is from a study of tumor T cells in aggressive B-cell lymphoma (dated by TCRdb to 2016 to 2017). About this clone: The clone's antigen remains unknown. Qualities for individual bases were not recorded, and no much larger clone is one base off.

Trimmed from V: 5 bases; trimmed from J: 8 bases; junction bases lacking a gene match: 8. CDR1 and CDR2 were assigned from the germline V gene as SGHAT and FQNNGV. The CDR3 covers 16 residues, taking in both the cysteine and the phenylalanine. Solely the CDR3 DNA is kept, with 48 bases framed from the first base. Library preparation employed the immunoSEQ multiplex PCR assay. TCRdb retrieved this table from immuneACCESS and kept in-frame rearrangements only. Not all clones are present; in checked studies, unresolved V genes account for under half, and no reason is known for the remainder. This sample gives 9,500 to 10,000 clones in total; around 85% of them show up just once. About 4.5% of the sample rests with the top ten.

The V and J genes are TRBV11-2 and TRBJ2-1, with TRBD2 matching 14 junction bases. The source is an adult with diffuse large B cell lymphoma. The sequenced sample consisted of tumor tissue. The nucleotides read TGTGCCAGCAGCAAGAGACTAGCGGGAGGGCCGGATGAGCAGTTCTTC. The translation is CASSKRLAGGPDEQFF.